The rows below give T cell receptor beta chains drawn from one sample of a study of OX40 agonist ivuxolimab in advanced cancers. Assay: immunoSEQ multiplex PCR; the TCRdb copy retains only in-frame clones and omits some. This repertoire shows 57,000 or so clones, 85% to 90% found once; its top ten account for approximately 1.2%. The sample was CD4+ or CD8+ T cells sorted from blood, taken in a trial of the OX40 agonist ivuxolimab. These TCRs come from an adult with an advanced solid tumor such as melanoma, head and neck, liver or kidney cancer. Each CDR3 is given with its conserved first and last residue. Each record gives: D gene, clone size, J gene, V gene, CDR3 protein, CDR3 DNA. A D gene is named only where the DNA matches it firmly. Size is stated for part of the rows, as once, few or many counts, or as a class when the clone is expanded.

NA | once | TRBJ2-2 | TRBV2 | CASMVQPPGTGELFF | TGTGCCAGCATGGTACAGCCCCCGGGGACCGGGGAGCTGTTTTTT
TRBD2 | NA | TRBJ2-3 | TRBV11-2 | CASRNLAGGTDTQYF | TGTGCCAGCAGGAACTTAGCGGGGGGGACAGATACGCAGTATTTT
TRBD1 | NA | TRBJ1-5 | TRBV6-1 | CASSGTDRALNQPQHF | TGTGCCAGCAGTGGGACCGACAGGGCCCTCAATCAGCCCCAGCATTTT
NA | once | TRBJ1-5 | TRBV19 | CASNSLNQPQHF | TGTGCCAGTAATTCTCTCAATCAGCCCCAGCATTTT
NA | NA | TRBJ1-4 | TRBV5-1 | CASSLAGPRDEKLFF | TGCGCCAGCAGCTTGGCGGGGCCCAGGGACGAAAAACTGTTTTTT
TRBD1 | NA | TRBJ1-4 | TRBV6-1 | CASRDRVGEKLFF | TGTGCCAGCAGGGACAGGGTTGGCGAAAAACTGTTTTTT
NA | NA | TRBJ1-1 | TRBV11-3 | CASKEGGTEAFF | TGTGCCAGCAAGGAGGGCGGCACTGAAGCTTTCTTT
TRBD1 | NA | TRBJ2-1 | TRBV7-6 | CASSFTTGREQFF | TGTGCCAGCAGCTTTACGACAGGGCGCGAGCAGTTCTTC
NA | NA | TRBJ2-3 | TRBV18 | CASSNRDISTDTQYF | TGTGCCAGCTCAAACCGGGACATCAGCACAGATACGCAGTATTTT
NA | NA | TRBJ1-1 | TRBV4-1 | CASSHPQGKAFF | TGCGCCAGCAGCCACCCGCAGGGAAAAGCTTTCTTT
TRBD1 | NA | TRBJ2-7 | TRBV7-9 | CASSTGTGNYEQYF | TGTGCCAGCAGCACCGGGACAGGAAATTACGAGCAGTACTTC
NA | NA | TRBJ2-1 | TRBV5-1 | CASRTTPGLDEQFF | TGCGCCAGCAGAACTACCCCCGGACTGGATGAGCAGTTCTTC
TRBD1 | NA | TRBJ1-5 | TRBV5-1 | CASSPGQGDQPQHF | TGCGCCAGCAGCCCCGGACAGGGGGATCAGCCCCAGCATTTT
TRBD2 | NA | TRBJ2-7 | TRBV6-1 | CATPPGGSYEQYF | TGTGCCACCCCACCGGGGGGCTCCTACGAGCAGTACTTC
NA | NA | TRBJ2-1 | TRBV6-5 | CASSYGVLGSYNEQFF | TGTGCCAGCAGTTATGGCGTCCTGGGCTCCTACAATGAGCAGTTCTTC
NA | NA | TRBJ2-3 | TRBV29-1 | CSVGEQGMPRDTQYF | TGCAGCGTAGGGGAACAGGGAATGCCGCGAGATACGCAGTATTTT
NA | few | TRBJ1-1 | TRBV7-2 | CASSPWELNTEAFF | TGTGCCAGCAGCCCCTGGGAGCTGAACACTGAAGCTTTCTTT
NA | NA | TRBJ1-6 | TRBV7-8 | CASSLVGGNSPLHF | TGTGCCAGCAGCTTAGTCGGGGGTAATTCACCCCTCCACTTT
NA | NA | TRBJ2-2 | TRBV15 | CATSRDNTGELFF | TGTGCCACCAGCAGAGATAACACCGGGGAGCTGTTTTTT
TRBD1 | NA | TRBJ1-6 | TRBV19 | CASSMTGGSPLHF | TGTGCCAGTAGTATGACAGGGGGTTCACCCCTCCACTTT
NA | NA | TRBJ1-2 | TRBV10-2 | CASSEGIGGNYGYTF | TGCGCCAGCAGTGAAGGGATAGGAGGAAACTATGGCTACACCTTC
TRBD1 | NA | TRBJ1-1 | TRBV7-9 | CASRVINRGSNTEAFF | TGTGCCAGCAGAGTTATTAACAGGGGGTCGAACACTGAAGCTTTCTTT
NA | NA | TRBJ1-5 | TRBV29-1 | CSVGGGFGQPQHF | TGCAGCGTTGGTGGAGGATTCGGTCAGCCCCAGCATTTT
NA | NA | TRBJ1-6 | TRBV6-5 | CASSSGPYNSPLHF | TGTGCCAGCAGTTCAGGGCCGTATAATTCACCCCTCCACTTT
TRBD2 | NA | TRBJ2-5 | TRBV2 | CASRGTRSGETQYF | TGTGCCAGCAGGGGGACTAGGTCTGGAGAGACCCAGTACTTC
TRBD2 | NA | TRBJ2-2 | TRBV27 | CASSPPAGLAGGLYPGELFF | TGTGCCAGCAGCCCTCCGGCGGGACTAGCGGGGGGGCTTTACCCCGGGGAGCTGTTTTTT
TRBD1 | NA | TRBJ2-1 | TRBV12-5 | CASGLPGTGAANEQFF | TGTGCTAGTGGTTTGCCCGGGACAGGGGCCGCAAATGAGCAGTTCTTC
NA | NA | TRBJ1-1 | TRBV7-9 | CASSLLDTEAFF | TGTGCCAGCAGCTTACTTGATACTGAAGCTTTCTTT
NA | NA | TRBJ1-1 | TRBV7-3 | CASSPTTVNTEAFF | TGTGCCAGCAGCCCAACGACAGTGAACACTGAAGCTTTCTTT
NA | NA | TRBJ1-3 | TRBV11-2 | CASSLSPPTLVGSGNTIYF | TGTGCCAGCAGCTTGTCCCCCCCAACCCTGGTCGGCTCTGGAAACACCATATATTTT
NA | NA | TRBJ1-2 | TRBV9 | CASSVVWGSPYYGYTF | TGTGCCAGCAGCGTAGTCTGGGGCAGCCCCTATTATGGCTACACCTTC
NA | NA | TRBJ1-2 | TRBV7-2 | CASRRARTQNYGYTF | TGTGCCAGCAGAAGGGCTCGAACTCAAAACTATGGCTACACCTTC
NA | once | TRBJ2-3 | TRBV10-1 | CASRDLSSDTQYF | TGCGCCAGCAGAGACTTGTCCTCAGATACGCAGTATTTT
TRBD1 | NA | TRBJ1-2 | TRBV18 | CASSPSRTRQGGSQGYTF | TGTGCCAGCTCACCATCTCGGACCAGACAGGGGGGTTCACAGGGCTACACCTTC
NA | NA | TRBJ1-6 | TRBV18 | CASSTGTTPLHF | TGTGCCAGCTCAACCGGGACAACACCCCTCCACTTT
NA | NA | TRBJ2-1 | TRBV6-5 | CASASSGVGYNEQFF | TGTGCCTCAGCCTCCTCGGGGGTTGGGTACAATGAGCAGTTCTTC
TRBD1 | NA | TRBJ2-3 | TRBV5-1 | CASAGTGRTDTQYF | TGCGCCAGCGCCGGGACAGGCCGCACAGATACGCAGTATTTT
NA | NA | TRBJ1-2 | TRBV21-1 | CASSTRQDPYYGYTF | TGTGCCAGCAGCACTAGACAGGACCCTTACTATGGCTACACCTTC
NA | NA | TRBJ1-2 | TRBV19 | CASKAGSDRYGYTF | TGTGCCAGTAAAGCAGGGTCCGATAGGTATGGCTACACCTTC
TRBD2 | few | TRBJ2-5 | TRBV27 | CASGLAGEETQYF | TGTGCCAGCGGACTAGCGGGGGAAGAGACCCAGTACTTC
TRBD1 | NA | TRBJ1-6 | TRBV5-1 | CASSPQGQGVTSPLHF | TGCGCCAGCAGCCCTCAAGGACAGGGGGTTACTTCACCCCTCCACTTT
TRBD2 | NA | TRBJ2-2 | TRBV5-1 | CASSLIASGGTTGELFF | TGCGCCAGCAGCTTGATCGCTAGCGGGGGGACCACCGGGGAGCTGTTTTTT
NA | once | TRBJ1-2 | TRBV19 | CASSIAGPGYGYTF | TGTGCCAGTAGTATAGCAGGTCCTGGCTATGGCTACACCTTC
NA | NA | TRBJ1-2 | TRBV15 | CATSRDRPGTDGYTF | TGTGCCACCAGCAGAGATCGTCCGGGGACGGATGGCTACACCTTC
NA | NA | TRBJ1-5 | TRBV18 | CASSPSDVLQPQHF | TGTGCCAGCTCACCATCGGACGTCCTACAGCCCCAGCATTTT